Listed below are T cell receptor beta chains from one sample, sequenced in a study of T cell changes during pregnancy in multiple sclerosis. Produced via immunoSEQ multiplex PCR; TCRdb's table is partial and in-frame only. Of 15,000 to 25,000 clones detected, about 88% appear once; the ten largest clones hold around 7%. Here the sequenced sample was CD8+ T cells from peripheral blood mononuclear cells, taken in the third trimester of pregnancy. These TCRs come from a female donor in good health, enrolled as a control in a pregnancy study. CDR3s include the opening cysteine and the closing phenylalanine or tryptophan. Fields, in order: D gene, V gene, J gene, clone size, CDR3 length, CDR3 DNA, CDR3 protein. The D gene is left open where the match is weak. Size is omitted from some rows. Given values are once, few, many or a class for expanded clones.

D gene: -; V gene: TRBV6-1; J gene: TRBJ2-5; clone size: few; CDR3 length: 15; CDR3 DNA: TGTGCCAGCAGTGAAGTAACAGGGTCGGTGGCGACCCAGTACTTC; CDR3 protein: CASSEVTGSVATQYF
D gene: -; V gene: TRBV23-1; J gene: TRBJ2-7; clone size: -; CDR3 length: 18; CDR3 DNA: TGCGCCAGCAGTCAGTCAATTCAAGTATCGAGGGTGGGGTACGAGCAGTACTTC; CDR3 protein: CASSQSIQVSRVGYEQYF
D gene: TRBD1; V gene: TRBV7-3; J gene: TRBJ1-1; clone size: -; CDR3 length: 17; CDR3 DNA: TGTGCCAGCAGCTTAAAGTGGGACAGGGCTGTGAACACTGAAGCTTTCTTT; CDR3 protein: CASSLKWDRAVNTEAFF
D gene: -; V gene: TRBV30; J gene: TRBJ1-4; clone size: -; CDR3 length: 16; CDR3 DNA: TGTGCCTGGAGTGTACGTCACTCTGCAACTAATGAAAAACTGTTTTTT; CDR3 protein: CAWSVRHSATNEKLFF
D gene: TRBD1; V gene: TRBV27; J gene: TRBJ1-5; clone size: -; CDR3 length: 15; CDR3 DNA: TGTGCCAGCAGTTTATCGACCACAGGGGTCCAGCCCCAGCATTTT; CDR3 protein: CASSLSTTGVQPQHF
D gene: -; V gene: TRBV7-8; J gene: TRBJ2-1; clone size: -; CDR3 length: 15; CDR3 DNA: TGTGCCAGCAGCTTAGCGGACTACTCTTACAATGAGCAGTTCTTC; CDR3 protein: CASSLADYSYNEQFF
D gene: TRBD1; V gene: TRBV6-1; J gene: TRBJ2-5; clone size: -; CDR3 length: 15; CDR3 DNA: TGTGCCAGCAGTGAAGAAGGGGGCGGTTCAGAGACCCAGTACTTC; CDR3 protein: CASSEEGGGSETQYF
D gene: TRBD2; V gene: TRBV12-5; J gene: TRBJ2-7; clone size: -; CDR3 length: 16; CDR3 DNA: TGTGCTAGTGGTTTGCTGCTAGCGGACCACTCCTACGAGCAGTACTTC; CDR3 protein: CASGLLLADHSYEQYF
D gene: TRBD1; V gene: TRBV5-3; J gene: TRBJ2-2; clone size: -; CDR3 length: 16; CDR3 DNA: TGTGCCAGAAGTTATCGGACAGGGGGGAACACCGGGGAGCTGTTTTTT; CDR3 protein: CARSYRTGGNTGELFF
D gene: TRBD2; V gene: TRBV27; J gene: TRBJ2-4; clone size: -; CDR3 length: 16; CDR3 DNA: TGTGCCAGCATAGCGGGGGGGCCTGGCAGCAAAAACATTCAGTACTTC; CDR3 protein: CASIAGGPGSKNIQYF
D gene: -; V gene: TRBV5-4; J gene: TRBJ2-7; clone size: -; CDR3 length: 13; CDR3 DNA: TGTGCCAGCAGCTTTAATGGAGGGAACGAGCAGTACTTC; CDR3 protein: CASSFNGGNEQYF
D gene: -; V gene: TRBV4-3; J gene: TRBJ2-2; clone size: -; CDR3 length: 13; CDR3 DNA: TGCGCCAGCAGCCAAGATCGGAGCCGGGAGCTGTTTTTT; CDR3 protein: CASSQDRSRELFF
D gene: -; V gene: TRBV5-6; J gene: TRBJ2-2; clone size: -; CDR3 length: 14; CDR3 DNA: TGTGCCAGCAGCATGACACGTAACACCGGGGAGCTGTTTTTT; CDR3 protein: CASSMTRNTGELFF
D gene: TRBD1; V gene: TRBV30; J gene: TRBJ2-3; clone size: once; CDR3 length: 16; CDR3 DNA: TGTGCCTGGAGTGACACCGGGACAGGGTGGTTAGGTACGCAGTATTTT; CDR3 protein: CAWSDTGTGWLGTQYF
D gene: -; V gene: TRBV2; J gene: TRBJ2-7; clone size: -; CDR3 length: 13; CDR3 DNA: TGTGCCCTAGTGGGACAAAGCTCCTACGAGCAGTACTTC; CDR3 protein: CALVGQSSYEQYF
D gene: TRBD1; V gene: TRBV5-4; J gene: TRBJ2-7; clone size: -; CDR3 length: 14; CDR3 DNA: TGTGCCAGCAGCCGCTACAGGGGCCCCTACGAGCAGTACTTC; CDR3 protein: CASSRYRGPYEQYF
D gene: TRBD1; V gene: TRBV10-3; J gene: TRBJ2-7; clone size: -; CDR3 length: 14; CDR3 DNA: TGTGCCATCAACGACGGACAGGGTTCCTACGAGCAGTACTTC; CDR3 protein: CAINDGQGSYEQYF
D gene: TRBD2; V gene: TRBV19; J gene: TRBJ2-2; clone size: -; CDR3 length: 19; CDR3 DNA: TGTGCCAGTAGTCTATCGACTAGCGGGAGGGGTTCTTTCGCCGGGGAGCTGTTTTTT; CDR3 protein: CASSLSTSGRGSFAGELFF
D gene: -; V gene: TRBV29-1; J gene: TRBJ1-2; clone size: -; CDR3 length: 13; CDR3 DNA: TGCAGCGTACGCCCGGGAGACTTCTATGGCTACACCTTC; CDR3 protein: CSVRPGDFYGYTF
D gene: -; V gene: TRBV7-9; J gene: TRBJ1-1; clone size: -; CDR3 length: 13; CDR3 DNA: TGTGCCAGCAGCTTAAGGGGGGGAACTGAAGCTTTCTTT; CDR3 protein: CASSLRGGTEAFF
D gene: -; V gene: TRBV6-4; J gene: TRBJ2-2; clone size: -; CDR3 length: 13; CDR3 DNA: TGTGCCAGCAGTGAGACTAACACCGGGGAGCTGTTTTTT; CDR3 protein: CASSETNTGELFF
D gene: TRBD1; V gene: TRBV27; J gene: TRBJ1-5; clone size: -; CDR3 length: 14; CDR3 DNA: TGTGCCAGCAGTTCAGGGGGGAGCAATCAGCCCCAGCATTTT; CDR3 protein: CASSSGGSNQPQHF
D gene: -; V gene: TRBV3-1/TRBV3-2; J gene: TRBJ2-1; clone size: -; CDR3 length: 9; CDR3 DNA: TGTGCCAGCAGCCACTCGGAGTTCTTC; CDR3 protein: CASSHSEFF
D gene: -; V gene: TRBV9; J gene: TRBJ2-2; clone size: -; CDR3 length: 14; CDR3 DNA: TGTGCCAGCAGCGTAGTGGGAGCCACCGGGGAGCTGTTTTTT; CDR3 protein: CASSVVGATGELFF
D gene: -; V gene: TRBV15; J gene: TRBJ2-2; clone size: -; CDR3 length: 16; CDR3 DNA: TGTGCCACCAGCAACCCCCAACAGGGGAACACCGGGGAGCTGTTTTTT; CDR3 protein: CATSNPQQGNTGELFF
D gene: TRBD1; V gene: TRBV28; J gene: TRBJ2-7; clone size: -; CDR3 length: 16; CDR3 DNA: TGTGCCAGCAGTAACCCGGGACAGGTTTTTTCGTTCGGGAAGTACTTC; CDR3 protein: CASSNPGQVFSFGKYF
D gene: TRBD2; V gene: TRBV4-3; J gene: TRBJ2-3; clone size: -; CDR3 length: 17; CDR3 DNA: TGCGCCAGCAGCCAATCATTTAGCGGGAGCTTTACAGATACGCAGTATTTT; CDR3 protein: CASSQSFSGSFTDTQYF
D gene: -; V gene: TRBV27; J gene: TRBJ2-7; clone size: -; CDR3 length: 16; CDR3 DNA: TGTGCCAGCAGTTCCCTCGTAGCGGCCCCCTCCCGCGAGCAGTACTTC; CDR3 protein: CASSSLVAAPSREQYF
D gene: TRBD1; V gene: TRBV5-1; J gene: TRBJ1-6; clone size: -; CDR3 length: 14; CDR3 DNA: TGCGCCAGCAGCTTGTGGACAGGGCCTTCACCCCTCCACTTT; CDR3 protein: CASSLWTGPSPLHF
D gene: -; V gene: TRBV28; J gene: TRBJ1-1; clone size: -; CDR3 length: 14; CDR3 DNA: TGTGCCAGCAGTCCCAGTCAGGGTTCCTCTGAAGCTTTCTTT; CDR3 protein: CASSPSQGSSEAFF
D gene: -; V gene: TRBV19; J gene: TRBJ2-5; clone size: -; CDR3 length: 16; CDR3 DNA: TGTGCCAGTAGTATACTCCACGGGGTGTCGGGTGAGACCCAGTACTTC; CDR3 protein: CASSILHGVSGETQYF
D gene: TRBD2; V gene: TRBV9; J gene: TRBJ2-3; clone size: once; CDR3 length: 17; CDR3 DNA: TGTGCCAGCAGTGGGACTAGCGGGATCGGGAGCACAGATACGCAGTATTTT; CDR3 protein: CASSGTSGIGSTDTQYF
D gene: -; V gene: TRBV7-2; J gene: TRBJ2-3; clone size: -; CDR3 length: 11; CDR3 DNA: TGTGCCAGCATCCGGACAGATACGCAGTATTTT; CDR3 protein: CASIRTDTQYF
D gene: -; V gene: TRBV18; J gene: TRBJ2-7; clone size: -; CDR3 length: 14; CDR3 DNA: TGTGCCAGCTCACCGGCGGGTCCCCACTACGAGCAGTACTTC; CDR3 protein: CASSPAGPHYEQYF
D gene: -; V gene: TRBV27; J gene: TRBJ1-6; clone size: -; CDR3 length: 14; CDR3 DNA: TGTGCCAGCAGTTTATCTGTGAGGGGGACACCCCTCCACTTT; CDR3 protein: CASSLSVRGTPLHF
D gene: -; V gene: TRBV4-1; J gene: TRBJ2-7; clone size: -; CDR3 length: 15; CDR3 DNA: TGCGCCAGCAGCCAAGTCGCAGGGGCGGAATACGAGCAGTACTTC; CDR3 protein: CASSQVAGAEYEQYF
D gene: -; V gene: TRBV5-4; J gene: TRBJ1-2; clone size: -; CDR3 length: 14; CDR3 DNA: TGTGCCAGCAGCCGACAAGGGGATCCTTTCGGCTACACCTTC; CDR3 protein: CASSRQGDPFGYTF
D gene: TRBD1; V gene: TRBV5-4; J gene: TRBJ1-1; clone size: -; CDR3 length: 13; CDR3 DNA: TGTGCCAGCAGCTTGGACAGGGGTGCACACGCTTTCTTT; CDR3 protein: CASSLDRGAHAFF
D gene: -; V gene: TRBV9; J gene: TRBJ2-1; clone size: few; CDR3 length: 14; CDR3 DNA: TGTGCCAGCAGCGAAAGCGGCTCCTACAATGAGCAGTTCTTC; CDR3 protein: CASSESGSYNEQFF
D gene: -; V gene: TRBV13; J gene: TRBJ1-1; clone size: -; CDR3 length: 14; CDR3 DNA: TGTGCCAGCAACACCATTTCAGGGTTGGCTGAAGCTTTCTTT; CDR3 protein: CASNTISGLAEAFF
D gene: -; V gene: TRBV5-1; J gene: TRBJ2-3; clone size: -; CDR3 length: 15; CDR3 DNA: TGCGCCAGCAGCTTGGGACTATCTACCACAGATACGCAGTATTTT; CDR3 protein: CASSLGLSTTDTQYF
D gene: TRBD2; V gene: TRBV4-1; J gene: TRBJ2-7; clone size: -; CDR3 length: 17; CDR3 DNA: TGCGCCAGCAGCCAAGGACCGGGGGGACTAGCGGGGCACGAGCAGTACTTC; CDR3 protein: CASSQGPGGLAGHEQYF
D gene: TRBD1; V gene: TRBV6-6; J gene: TRBJ1-2; clone size: -; CDR3 length: 14; CDR3 DNA: TGTGCCAGCAAACCTTGGACAGGGAACTATGGCTACACCTTC; CDR3 protein: CASKPWTGNYGYTF
D gene: TRBD2; V gene: TRBV7-3; J gene: TRBJ2-3; clone size: -; CDR3 length: 15; CDR3 DNA: TGTGCCAGCAGCTTGACTAGCGGCCTGTCAGATACGCAGTATTTT; CDR3 protein: CASSLTSGLSDTQYF
D gene: -; V gene: TRBV28; J gene: TRBJ2-7; clone size: -; CDR3 length: 13; CDR3 DNA: TGTGCCAGCAGTTTAAGGGGATTTGACGAGCAGTACTTC; CDR3 protein: CASSLRGFDEQYF